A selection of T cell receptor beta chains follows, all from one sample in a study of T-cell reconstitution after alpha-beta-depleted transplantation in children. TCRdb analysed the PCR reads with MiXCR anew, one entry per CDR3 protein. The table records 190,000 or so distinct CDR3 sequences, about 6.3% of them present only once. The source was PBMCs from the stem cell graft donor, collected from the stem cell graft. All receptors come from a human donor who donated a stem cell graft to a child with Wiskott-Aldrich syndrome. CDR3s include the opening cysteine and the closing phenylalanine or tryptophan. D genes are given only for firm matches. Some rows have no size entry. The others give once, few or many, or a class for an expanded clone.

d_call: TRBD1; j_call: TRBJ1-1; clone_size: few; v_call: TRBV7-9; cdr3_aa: CASTQYGQGNTEAFF; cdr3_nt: TGTGCCAGCACCCAATACGGACAGGGGAACACTGAAGCTTTCTTT
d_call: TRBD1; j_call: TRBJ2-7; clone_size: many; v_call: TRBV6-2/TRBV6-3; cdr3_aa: CASSPGQGLSEQYF; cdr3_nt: TGTGCCAGCAGTCCTGGACAGGGTTTGAGCGAGCAGTACTTC
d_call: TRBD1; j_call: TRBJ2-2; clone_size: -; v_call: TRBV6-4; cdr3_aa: CASSGQGKDTELFF; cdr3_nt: TGTGCCAGCAGCGGACAGGGAAAGGACACAGAGCTGTTTTTT
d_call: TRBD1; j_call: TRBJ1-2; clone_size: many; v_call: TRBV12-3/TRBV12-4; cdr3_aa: CASSRTGSRGYTF; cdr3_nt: TGTGCCAGCAGTCGGACAGGGAGTAGGGGCTACACCTTC
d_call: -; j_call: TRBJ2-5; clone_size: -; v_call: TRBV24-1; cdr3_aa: CATSDLKSSGQPRETQYF; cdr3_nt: TGTGCCACCAGTGATTTGAAATCTTCCGGACAGCCGAGGGAGACCCAGTACTTC
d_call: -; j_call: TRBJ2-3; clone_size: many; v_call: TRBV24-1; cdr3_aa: CATSERSSSTDTQYF; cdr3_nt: TGTGCCACCAGTGAACGATCTTCTAGCACAGATACGCAGTATTTT
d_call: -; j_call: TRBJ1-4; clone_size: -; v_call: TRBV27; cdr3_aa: CASSLRRNEKLFF; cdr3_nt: TGTGCCAGCAGTTTAAGGCGTAATGAAAAACTGTTTTTT
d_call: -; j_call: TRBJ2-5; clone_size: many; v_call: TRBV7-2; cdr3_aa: CASSLVEGVETQYF; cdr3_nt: TGTGCCAGCAGCTTAGTGGAGGGGGTGGAGACCCAGTACTTC
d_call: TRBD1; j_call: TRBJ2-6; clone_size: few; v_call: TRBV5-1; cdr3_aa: CASSLDRDGANVLTF; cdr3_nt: TGCGCCAGCAGCCTGGACAGGGATGGGGCCAACGTCCTGACTTTC
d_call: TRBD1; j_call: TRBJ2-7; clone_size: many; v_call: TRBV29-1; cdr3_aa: CSVEGQRTGRTYEQYF; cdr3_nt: TGCAGCGTTGAAGGGCAGAGGACAGGGAGGACCTACGAGCAGTACTTC
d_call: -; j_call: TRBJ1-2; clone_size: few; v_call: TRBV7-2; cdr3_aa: CASSLSVDVTF; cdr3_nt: TGTGCCAGCAGCCTAAGCGTGGACGTAACCTTC
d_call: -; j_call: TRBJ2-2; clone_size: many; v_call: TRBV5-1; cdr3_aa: CASSLASTANTGELFF; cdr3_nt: TGCGCCAGCAGCTTGGCGTCGACAGCGAACACCGGGGAGCTGTTTTTT